This is a list of T cell receptor beta chains from one sample in a study of cytomegalovirus exposure and HLA in healthy donors. Only in-frame clones appear in the TCRdb table, and some are missing; sequencing was by immunoSEQ multiplex PCR. This table holds about 98,000 clones, roughly 82% found once. Sample: PBMCs. The receptors derive from a human donor in good health. Both conserved end residues are part of each CDR3. Each record gives: J gene, CDR3 length, D gene, clone size, V gene, CDR3 protein, CDR3 DNA. The D gene is left open where the match is weak. For some rows the clone size is stated as once, few or many, or as a class when expanded; others skip it.

TRBJ1-2,17,.,.,TRBV23-1,CASSQWVRTREPYGYTF,TGCGCCAGCAGTCAATGGGTCCGGACACGCGAGCCCTATGGCTACACCTTC
TRBJ1-6,15,.,.,TRBV4-3,CASSRLRTVGSPLHF,TGCGCCAGCAGCCGGCTTAGGACAGTTGGTTCACCCCTCCACTTT
TRBJ1-1,15,.,.,TRBV30,CAWSIFREPRTEAFF,TGTGCCTGGAGTATCTTCCGGGAACCGAGGACTGAAGCTTTCTTT
TRBJ1-1,11,.,.,TRBV20-1,CSARVTREAFF,TGCAGTGCTAGAGTTACCCGGGAAGCTTTCTTT
TRBJ2-3,14,.,.,TRBV4-2,CASSQDARADTQYF,TGTGCCAGCAGCCAAGATGCGAGAGCAGATACGCAGTATTTT
TRBJ1-1,16,.,.,TRBV5-1,CASSPPGGAVNTEAFF,TGCGCCAGCAGTCCTCCCGGGGGAGCCGTGAACACTGAAGCTTTCTTT
TRBJ1-1,13,.,.,TRBV6-5,CASSYSFGGEAFF,TGTGCCAGCAGTTACTCTTTCGGGGGTGAAGCTTTCTTT
TRBJ1-1,13,.,.,TRBV6-1,CASNPTGHTEAFF,TGTGCCAGCAACCCCACAGGGCACACTGAAGCTTTCTTT
TRBJ2-7,14,.,.,TRBV19,CASSISVRSYEQYF,TGTGCCAGTAGTATCTCGGTAAGGAGCTACGAGCAGTACTTC
TRBJ2-1,16,.,once,TRBV5-6,CASRHSGTSSYNEQFF,TGTGCCAGTAGACATAGCGGAACAAGCTCCTACAATGAGCAGTTCTTC
TRBJ1-2,13,.,few,TRBV19,CASTPVGGYGYTF,TGTGCCAGCACCCCTGTAGGGGGCTATGGCTACACCTTC
TRBJ2-1,13,.,few,TRBV6-6,CASSPTSVLEQFF,TGTGCCAGCAGCCCTACCTCTGTCCTTGAGCAGTTCTTC
TRBJ2-1,16,.,.,TRBV9,CASSLMTFSSYNEQFF,TGTGCCAGCAGCCTTATGACTTTTAGCTCCTACAATGAGCAGTTCTTC
TRBJ2-7,15,TRBD1,.,TRBV2,CASSTTDRVRYEQYF,TGTGCCAGCAGTACGACCGACAGGGTACGGTACGAGCAGTACTTC
TRBJ1-4,15,.,.,TRBV4-2,CASSLDSGDNEKLFF,TGTGCCAGCAGCTTGGACTCCGGTGACAATGAAAAACTGTTTTTT
TRBJ1-1,14,.,few,TRBV5-6,CASSLRGWVHEAFF,TGTGCCAGCAGCTTGCGCGGTTGGGTACATGAAGCTTTCTTT
TRBJ1-2,13,TRBD1,.,TRBV30,CASGTASNYGYTF,TGTGCCTCAGGGACAGCTTCTAACTATGGCTACACCTTC
TRBJ2-7,13,.,.,TRBV27,CASSLKSPYEQYF,TGTGCCAGCAGCCTTAAAAGCCCCTACGAGCAGTACTTC
TRBJ2-7,14,TRBD1,few,TRBV2,CASTPRQGLGEQYF,TGTGCCAGCACCCCCAGACAGGGCCTCGGCGAGCAGTACTTC
TRBJ2-5,16,TRBD2,.,TRBV11-2,CASSPPTSRYQETQYF,TGTGCCAGCAGTCCGCCGACTAGCAGGTACCAAGAGACCCAGTACTTC
TRBJ1-1,12,.,.,TRBV19,CASSISNTEAFF,TGTGCCAGTAGTATCTCGAACACTGAAGCTTTCTTT
TRBJ2-7,14,TRBD1,.,TRBV7-9,CASSARTGTYEQYF,TGTGCCAGCAGCGCCAGGACAGGGACTTACGAGCAGTACTTC
TRBJ1-1,15,.,.,TRBV18,CASSPMDSSNTEAFF,TGTGCCAGCTCACCCATGGACAGTTCGAACACTGAAGCTTTCTTT
TRBJ1-3,12,.,.,TRBV6-5,CASSHPGNTIYF,TGTGCCAGCAGCCATCCAGGAAACACCATATATTTT
TRBJ1-2,14,.,.,TRBV5-1,CASSSLGASDGYTF,TGCGCCAGCAGCTCCCTGGGGGCTTCTGATGGCTACACCTTC
TRBJ1-6,17,.,.,TRBV5-4,CASSLAIPGLNNSPLHF,TGTGCCAGCAGCTTGGCGATTCCGGGACTGAATAATTCACCCCTCCACTTT
TRBJ1-1,14,.,many,TRBV5-4,CASSRINQETEAFF,TGTGCCAGCAGCCGAATCAACCAGGAAACTGAAGCTTTCTTT
TRBJ1-2,15,.,.,TRBV5-6,CASTVATEIVYGYTF,TGTGCCAGCACCGTGGCGACAGAGATTGTGTATGGCTACACCTTC
TRBJ1-1,12,TRBD1,.,TRBV5-4,CASSQEGAQAFF,TGCGCCAGCAGCCAAGAGGGGGCCCAAGCTTTCTTT
TRBJ1-5,14,.,.,TRBV6-5,CASSEVSPVQPQHF,TGTGCCAGCAGTGAAGTTAGCCCTGTCCAGCCCCAGCATTTT